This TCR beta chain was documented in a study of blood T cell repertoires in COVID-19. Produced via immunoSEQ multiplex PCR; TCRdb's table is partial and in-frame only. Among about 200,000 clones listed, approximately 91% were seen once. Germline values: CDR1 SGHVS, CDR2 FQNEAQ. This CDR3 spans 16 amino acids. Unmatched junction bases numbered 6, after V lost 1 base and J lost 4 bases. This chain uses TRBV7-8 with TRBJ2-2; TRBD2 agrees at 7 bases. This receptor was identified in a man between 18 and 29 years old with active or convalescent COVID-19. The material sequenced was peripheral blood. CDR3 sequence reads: CASSLVGGAATGELFF. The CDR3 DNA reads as TGTGCCAGCAGCTTAGTGGGAGGGGCGGCCACCGGGGAGCTGTTTTTT. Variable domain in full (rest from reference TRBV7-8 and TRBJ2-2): GAGVSQSPRYKVAKRGQDVALRCDPISGHVSLFWYQQALGQGPEFLTYFQNEAQLDKSGLPSDRFFAERPEGSVSTLKIQRTQQEDSAVYLCASSLVGGAATGELFFGEGSRLTVL.